This TCR beta chain came from a study of T cell responses to AZD1222 COVID-19 vaccine. Study-level findings and limits: White British ancestry dominated among donors, who included more females, and clonal diversity was possibly underestimated.

Clones were read by immunoSEQ multiplex PCR, and TCRdb kept only the in-frame ones, dropping some. This table holds about 170,000 clones, approximately 90% found once. Regarding this clone: What it binds is not known.

Trimming took off 8 bases at V and 5 bases at J, with 15 bases between the two ends. The germline CDR1 and CDR2 sequences are SNHLY and FYNNEI. The CDR3 has 13 amino acids. This sample comprised peripheral blood, obtained 28 days after the second dose of the MenACWY control vaccine. The origin of this receptor is an adult who received the MenACWY meningococcal vaccine as a control. This chain joins TRBV2 and TRBJ1-2, with TRBD1 as a possible D gene (5 bases). The CDR3 nucleotides read TGTGCCAGCCACGAAGTCAGGGAATATGGCTACACCTTC. Translation: CASHEVREYGYTF.